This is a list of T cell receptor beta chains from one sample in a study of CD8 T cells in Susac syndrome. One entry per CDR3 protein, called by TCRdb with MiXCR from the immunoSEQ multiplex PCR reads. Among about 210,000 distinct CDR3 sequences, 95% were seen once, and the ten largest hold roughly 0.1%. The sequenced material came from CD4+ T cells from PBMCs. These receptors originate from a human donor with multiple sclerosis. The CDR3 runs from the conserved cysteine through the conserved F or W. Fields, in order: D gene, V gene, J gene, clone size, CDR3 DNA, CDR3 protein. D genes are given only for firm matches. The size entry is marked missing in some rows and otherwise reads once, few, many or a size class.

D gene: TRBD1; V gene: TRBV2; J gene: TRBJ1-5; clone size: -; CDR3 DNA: TGTGCCAGCAGTCCAGACAGGGCCCAGCCCCAGCATTTT; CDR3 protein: CASSPDRAQPQHF
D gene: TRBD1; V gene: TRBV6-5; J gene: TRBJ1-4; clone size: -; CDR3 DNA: TGTGCCAGCAGAGTCCAGGGGGCCACTAATGAAAAACTGTTTTTT; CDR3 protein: CASRVQGATNEKLFF
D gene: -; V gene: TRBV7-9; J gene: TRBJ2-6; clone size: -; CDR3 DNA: TGTGCCAGCAGCTTAGCCCACTCCGTAGTCCTGACTTTC; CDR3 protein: CASSLAHSVVLTF
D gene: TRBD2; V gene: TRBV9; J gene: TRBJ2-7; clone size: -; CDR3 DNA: TGTGCCAGCAGCTCCCAGGGCGCGGGGGTTGGAGGCTACGAGCAGTACTTC; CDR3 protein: CASSSQGAGVGGYEQYF
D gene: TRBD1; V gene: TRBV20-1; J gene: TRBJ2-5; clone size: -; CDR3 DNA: TGCAGTGCTATTCAGGGGGAAGAGACCCAGTACTTC; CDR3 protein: CSAIQGEETQYF
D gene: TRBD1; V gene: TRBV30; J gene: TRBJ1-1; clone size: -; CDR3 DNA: TGTGCCTTCCGGGACAGGGGAGGGAACACTGAAGCTTTCTTT; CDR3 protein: CAFRDRGGNTEAFF
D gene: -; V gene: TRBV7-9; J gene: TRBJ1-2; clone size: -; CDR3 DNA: TGTGCCAGCAGCTTCGGGCAGGGATCTGGCTACACCTTC; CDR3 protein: CASSFGQGSGYTF
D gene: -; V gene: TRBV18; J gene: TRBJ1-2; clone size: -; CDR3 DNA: TGTGCCAGCTCACCACCGTTGGTATCCAATGGCTACACCTTC; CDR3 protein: CASSPPLVSNGYTF
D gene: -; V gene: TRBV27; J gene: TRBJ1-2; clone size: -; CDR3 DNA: TGTGCCAGCAGCGGACAGCCCGGTGGCTACACCTTC; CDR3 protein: CASSGQPGGYTF
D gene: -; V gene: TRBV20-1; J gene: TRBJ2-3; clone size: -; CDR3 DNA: TGCAGTGCTCCGTCCGGGGGGCCGGGGGATACGCAGTATTTT; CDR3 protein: CSAPSGGPGDTQYF
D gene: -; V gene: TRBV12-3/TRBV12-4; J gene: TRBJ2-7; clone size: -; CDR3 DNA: TGTGCCAGCAGTTTCTCGCAAAGCTCCTACGAGCAGTACTTC; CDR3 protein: CASSFSQSSYEQYF
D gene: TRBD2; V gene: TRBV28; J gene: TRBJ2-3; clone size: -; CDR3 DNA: TGTGCCAGCGGACCGGCTAGCGGGGCCCAGTATTTT; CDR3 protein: CASGPASGAQYF
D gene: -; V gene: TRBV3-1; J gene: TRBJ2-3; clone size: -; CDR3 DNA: TGTGCCAGCAGCCAAGACTTGTCCGGGAGCACAGATACGCAGTATTTT; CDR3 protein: CASSQDLSGSTDTQYF
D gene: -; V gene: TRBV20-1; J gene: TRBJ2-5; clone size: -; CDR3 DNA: TGCAGTGCTAGCGGGGCCGAAGAGACCCAGTACTTC; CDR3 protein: CSASGAEETQYF
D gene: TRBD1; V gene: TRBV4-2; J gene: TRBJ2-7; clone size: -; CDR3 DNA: TGTGCCAGCAGCCAAGAGTTGCGACAGGGAAACGAGCAGTACTTC; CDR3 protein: CASSQELRQGNEQYF
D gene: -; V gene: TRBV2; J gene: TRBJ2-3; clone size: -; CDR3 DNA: TGTGCCAGCAGGGGCCTTACAGATACGCAGTATTTT; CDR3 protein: CASRGLTDTQYF
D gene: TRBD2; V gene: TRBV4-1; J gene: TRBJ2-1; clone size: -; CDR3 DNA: TGCGCCAGCAGCCAAGCACCGCTAGCGGGGGGATACAATGAGCAGTTCTTC; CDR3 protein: CASSQAPLAGGYNEQFF
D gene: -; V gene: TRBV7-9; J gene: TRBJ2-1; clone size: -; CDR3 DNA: TGTGCCAGCAGCCCCGGGGGGCAGGATGGGAATGAGCAGTTCTTC; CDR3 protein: CASSPGGQDGNEQFF
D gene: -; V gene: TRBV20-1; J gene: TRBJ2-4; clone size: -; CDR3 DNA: TGCAGTGCCACTAGTTATCGGACAACGAAAAACATTCAGTACTTC; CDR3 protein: CSATSYRTTKNIQYF
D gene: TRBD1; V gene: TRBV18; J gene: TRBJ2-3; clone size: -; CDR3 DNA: TGTGCCAGCTCACCTTTGAAGGGGGCTAGTACAGATACGCAGTATTTT; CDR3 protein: CASSPLKGASTDTQYF
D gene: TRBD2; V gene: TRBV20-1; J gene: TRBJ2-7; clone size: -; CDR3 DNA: TGCAGTGCTAGAGCGAATAGCGGGAAGGAGCAGTACTTC; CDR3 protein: CSARANSGKEQYF
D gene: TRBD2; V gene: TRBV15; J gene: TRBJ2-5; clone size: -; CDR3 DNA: TGTGCCACCAGCAGAGCGGGACTAGCGGGAGAGACCCAGTACTTC; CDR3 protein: CATSRAGLAGETQYF
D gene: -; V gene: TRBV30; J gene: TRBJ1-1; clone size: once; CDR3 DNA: TGTGCCTGGAGTGTACAAGGCCTCGTGGACACTGAAGCTTTCTTT; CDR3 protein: CAWSVQGLVDTEAFF
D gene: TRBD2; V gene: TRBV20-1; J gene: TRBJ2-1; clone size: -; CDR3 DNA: TGCAGTGCTAGAGCCGGGACTAGCACTTACAATGAGCAGTTCTTC; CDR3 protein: CSARAGTSTYNEQFF
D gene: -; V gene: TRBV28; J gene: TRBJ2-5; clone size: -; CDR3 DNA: TGTGCCTCGAGGGGGGGGAAAGAGACCCAGTACTTC; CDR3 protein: CASRGGKETQYF
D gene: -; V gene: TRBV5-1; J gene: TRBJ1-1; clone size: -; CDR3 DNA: TGCGCCAGTACAGGGTTTGACACTGAAGCTTTCTTT; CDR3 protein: CASTGFDTEAFF
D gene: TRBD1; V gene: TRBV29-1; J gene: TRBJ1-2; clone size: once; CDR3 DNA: TGCAGCCCGAGGCACAGGGGGCGGGGTGGCTACACCTTC; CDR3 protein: CSPRHRGRGGYTF
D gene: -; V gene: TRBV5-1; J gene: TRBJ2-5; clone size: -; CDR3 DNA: TGCGCCAGCAGCTTGGTTCCGACGACCGGGACCCAGTACTTC; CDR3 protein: CASSLVPTTGTQYF
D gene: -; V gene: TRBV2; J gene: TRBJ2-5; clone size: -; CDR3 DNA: TGTGCCAGCAGTCAACCCGGTTGGGAGACCCAGTACTTC; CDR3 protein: CASSQPGWETQYF